These 20 T cell receptor beta chains were sequenced from one sample in a study of shared T cell receptors in the human thymus (dated by TCRdb to the early 2020s). The library was obtained by the immunoSEQ multiplex PCR assay. TCRdb re-hosts the immuneACCESS table, in-frame sequences only. Its copies lack some clones; in the studies checked, an unresolved V gene accounts for under half of them, and the cause for the rest is not known. This sample lists hundreds of thousands of clones; around 87% were detected once. The ten largest clones represent around 0.0099% of the sample. In addition, the sample was reused for a study of human thymus T cells.

The sample comprised thymocytes. Every receptor here comes from a boy under three years old with a congenital heart defect. Donor details come from another sample of the same person, matched by shared clones.

Here the CDR3 DNA reads TGTGCCAGCAAACAGGGACCAAGCTACGAGCAGTACTTC. Protein sequence: CASKQGPSYEQYF. V and J are TRBV2 and TRBJ2-7; D may be TRBD1 (6 bases). The CDR3 is 13 amino acids. V dropped 7 bases and J dropped 3 bases, with 13 bases sitting between them. Germline V CDR1 and CDR2: SNHLY, FYNNEI.

This clone was seen a handful of times. The chain uses TRBV28 and TRBJ2-3; 9 bases fit TRBD2. The trim removed 5 bases at V and 1 base at J, leaving 4 bases unmatched. From germline, CDR1 is MDHEN and CDR2 SYDVKM. The CDR3 contains 15 residues. Here the CDR3 reads CASSDRLAGTDTQYF. The CDR3 nucleotides are TGTGCCAGCAGTGACAGACTAGCGGGCACAGATACGCAGTATTTT.

This clone showed up just once. This chain joins TRBV5-6 and TRBJ2-1; 11 bases agree with TRBD2. The CDR3 loop spans 15 amino acids. Trimming removed 4 bases from V and 8 bases from J; junction bases left unmatched: 8. Germline V gene sequence: CDR1 SGHDT, CDR2 YYEEEE. CDR3 DNA sequence: TGTGCCAGCAGCCTCGGGACTAGCGGCAGGGATGAGCAGTTCTTC. Translating it yields CASSLGTSGRDEQFF.

This clone appeared once. In nucleotides, the CDR3 is TGTGCCAGCAGCTTGCCGACAGGGTGGCAAGAGACCCAGTACTTC. Protein product: CASSLPTGWQETQYF. The V gene is TRBV5-8, the J gene TRBJ2-5; 7 bases match TRBD1. J lost 2 bases, V lost 1 base, and 5 bases had no gene match. The CDR3 sequence is 15 residues long. Looked up from germline, CDR1 is SGHTS and CDR2 is YDEGEE.

This clone was found once. V gene TRBV5-4 combines with J gene TRBJ2-2; 9 nucleotides align to TRBD1. Trimming took 0 bases from V and 6 from J; bases not matched to a gene: 3. Germline CDR1 reads SGHNT; CDR2 reads YYREEE (reference sequence). This CDR3 is built from 15 residues. This CDR3 is CASSLVGQGPGELFF. CDR3 nucleotides: TGTGCCAGCAGCTTGGTTGGACAGGGGCCCGGGGAGCTGTTTTTT.

This chain joins TRBV27 and TRBJ1-2, with 8 nucleotides matching TRBD1. This CDR3 region has 14 residues. The trim removed 5 bases at V and 0 bases at J, leaving 2 bases unmatched. Germline V gene data show CDR1 as MNHEY and CDR2 as SMNVEV (reference sequence). The CDR3 DNA reads as TGTGCCAGCAGTCAGACAGGGGCTAACTATGGCTACACCTTC. It specifies CASSQTGANYGYTF.

The chain is built from TRBV5-4 and TRBJ2-1; 7 bases agree with TRBD2. V lost 4 bases to trimming and J lost 7 bases; unmatched junction nucleotides: 11. This CDR3 has 15 residues. CDR1 SGHNT and CDR2 YYREEE come from the germline V gene (reference sequence). The CDR3 sequence: CASSRQRGLENEQFF. DNA for the CDR3: TGTGCCAGCAGCCGACAGCGGGGCCTGGAGAATGAGCAGTTCTTC. Together with reference TRBV5-4 and TRBJ2-1, the CDR3 gives the full variable domain: ETGVTQSPTHLIKTRGQQVTLRCSSQSGHNTVSWYQQALGQGPQFIFQYYREEENGRGNFPPRFSGLQFPNYSSELNVNALELDDSALYLCASSRQRGLENEQFFGPGTRLTVL.

The chain uses TRBV5-4 and TRBJ2-3; 8 bases are a match to TRBD2. Unmatched junction bases numbered 4, after V lost 4 bases and J lost 6 bases. This CDR3 contains 13 residues. The germline V gene has CDR1 SGHNT and CDR2 YYREEE (reference sequence). The CDR3 nucleotides are TGTGCCAGCAGCCCCCCGGGAGGGGATACGCAGTATTTT. Encoded protein: CASSPPGGDTQYF.

The chain uses TRBV11-2 and TRBJ2-7; the match to TRBD1 covers 9 bases. V lost 5 bases and J lost 3; bases outside the gene matches: 5. There are 14 residues in the CDR3. Per the germline V gene, CDR1 is SGHAT and CDR2 is FQNNGV. This chain's CDR3 is CASSLWDRDYEQYF. The CDR3 DNA sequence: TGTGCCAGCAGCCTCTGGGACAGGGACTACGAGCAGTACTTC.

This clone was counted once. The gene calls are TRBV7-6 and TRBJ2-7; the match to TRBD2 covers 7 bases. The germline V gene has CDR1 SGHVS and CDR2 FNYEAQ. The CDR3 loop spans 15 amino acids. The junction had 12 bases not matched to a gene; V was cut back by 8 bases and J by 2 bases. The CDR3 spells CASGNGASGPYEQYF. CDR3 coding DNA: TGTGCCAGCGGGAATGGGGCTAGCGGACCCTACGAGCAGTACTTC.

This clone showed up just a few times. The chain joins TRBV4-2 to TRBJ2-7; D is uncertain. Trimming left V 3 bases short and J 6 bases short, with 12 bases between. CDR3 length: 13 amino acids. From germline, CDR1 is LGHNA and CDR2 YNFKEQ. The CDR3, as DNA: TGTGCCAGCAGCCAGATGGCCGATTGCGAGCAGTACTTC. Translated: CASSQMADCEQYF.

The rearrangement links TRBV11-2 to TRBJ2-7, with 11 positions matching TRBD2. V shed 7 bases, J shed 5 bases, and the junction held 22 bases outside the gene matches. CDR3 length: 19 residues. The germline CDR1 and CDR2 sequences are SGHAT and FQNNGV. The chain's CDR3 is CASTSPVSPGTSGPNEQYF. The CDR3 DNA reads TGTGCCAGCACATCCCCAGTATCCCCCGGGACTAGCGGACCCAACGAGCAGTACTTC.

The CDR3 here is CASSPGENTEAFF. The CDR3, as DNA: TGTGCCAGCAGCCCCGGGGAGAACACTGAAGCTTTCTTT. The chain combines TRBV9 with TRBJ1-1; D gene unclear. V lost 4 bases and J lost 1, with 8 bases in between. The germline V gene has CDR1 SGDLS and CDR2 YYNGEE. This CDR3 has 13 amino acids.

Written as DNA, the CDR3 is TGTGCCAGCAGCCCTAACATGGAACTAGCGGGAGGAATCTCCTACGAGCAGTACTTC. It encodes CASSPNMELAGGISYEQYF. V gene TRBV11-2 combines with J gene TRBJ2-7; 12 bases are shared with TRBD2. The CDR3 is 19 residues long. CDR1 and CDR2 (germline): SGHAT, FQNNGV. Trimming cost V 5 bases and J 0 bases; bases outside gene matches: 14.

The chain links TRBV7-9 to TRBJ1-1; D not resolved. V was trimmed by 1 base and J by 0 bases, leaving 9 bases between them. CDR3 size: 15 residues. CDR1 is SEHNR, CDR2 FQNEAQ, per germline (reference sequence). The CDR3 DNA is TGTGCCAGCAGCTTAGTGCGGCGTATGAACACTGAAGCTTTCTTT. Protein sequence: CASSLVRRMNTEAFF.

This clone occurred once. The chain joins TRBV6-1 to TRBJ1-2; 8 bases align to TRBD1. Per germline, CDR1 MNHNS and CDR2 SASEGT. V was clipped by 2 bases and J by 4 bases; unmatched bases: 6. The CDR3 runs to 15 residues. In DNA form, the CDR3 reads TGTGCCAGCAGTGAACGGGACAGGCCGATCTATGGCTACACCTTC. It is translated as CASSERDRPIYGYTF.

As regards this clone: The same CDR3 can be traced to other DNA sequences in this sample. The DNA of the CDR3 is TGTGCCAGCAGCCTCAGTTCTGGCTACACCTTC. Its protein is CASSLSSGYTF. This chain joins TRBV5-4 and TRBJ1-2; D not certain. Looked up from germline, CDR1 is SGHNT and CDR2 is YYREEE (reference sequence). The CDR3 is 11 amino acids. Trimming left V 4 bases short and J 7 bases short, with 8 bases between.

The rearrangement joins TRBV6-5 to TRBJ2-5, with D possibly matching TRBD1 (6 bases). Germline V gene lookup returns CDR1 MNHEY and CDR2 SVGAGI. V was trimmed by 6 bases and J by 3 bases, leaving 17 bases between them. The CDR3 has 15 amino acids. The DNA for the CDR3 is TGTGCCAGCAGGGGTAGGACAGTCGATGAAGAGACCCAGTACTTC. It codes for CASRGRTVDEETQYF.

The CDR3 here is CASSSGEANEKLFF. The CDR3 bases are TGTGCCAGCAGTTCGGGGGAGGCTAATGAAAAACTGTTTTTT. The V gene is TRBV27, the J gene TRBJ1-4; a possible D gene is TRBD1 (5 bases). Trimming cost V 4 bases and J 3 bases, with 9 bases left between them. The CDR3 totals 14 residues. Germline V gives CDR1 MNHEY, CDR2 SMNVEV (reference sequence).

The J gene is TRBJ2-1, the V gene TRBV5-4; D is ambiguous. Germline V gene lookup returns CDR1 SGHNT and CDR2 YYREEE (reference sequence). Trimming took off 1 base at V and 3 bases at J, with 14 bases between the two ends. CDR3 size: 16 residues. CDR3 in amino acids: CASSLRLVGSYNEQFF. The CDR3 nucleotides are TGTGCCAGCAGCTTGAGGCTAGTAGGTAGCTACAATGAGCAGTTCTTC.